This T cell receptor beta chain was recorded in a study of graft-versus-host responses after intestinal transplantation. Data came from immunoSEQ multiplex PCR; TCRdb stores just in-frame clones and leaves some out. This sample carries about 110,000 clones, approximately 88% of them seen once, and the ten largest clones take roughly 0.71%. Note on this clone: Its target is unknown.

Trimming shortened V by 1 base and J by 7 bases, and 6 bases separated the two germline ends. The length of the CDR3 is 13 residues. Germline loops: CDR1 SGHRS, CDR2 YFSETQ. This receptor was obtained from a human donor who was the organ donor for an intestinal transplant. The chain has TRBV5-1 and TRBJ1-6; D gene unclear. Sequencing was performed on unstimulated CD4+ T cells sorted from spleen or lymph node cells, taken before transplant. CDR3 residues: CASSLTVNSPLHF. The CDR3 coding sequence is TGCGCCAGCAGCTTGACAGTAAATTCACCCCTCCACTTT.